The clone carrying this T cell receptor beta chain has ten or more counts. This sample was taken from a study of blood T cell repertoires in COVID-19. The overall study: Both acute and convalescent COVID-19 samples were obtained from the United States, Italy and Spain. PBMCs, B-cell-depleted T cells, or T cells were the source of the cDNA or gDNA that made up the material.

The V and J ends lost 6 bases and 6 bases, in that order; junction bases with no gene match: 7. This CDR3 region has 15 residues. Germline V gene lookup returns CDR1 SNHLY and CDR2 FYNNEI. How the authors handled the data: Cell counts per sample came from amplifying reference gene primers. Libraries were prepared by immunoSEQ multiplex PCR; TCRdb keeps only in-frame clonotypes and omits some of them. Clonal size and the V and J genes are those of that table, whereas D and trimming came from the DNA. The sample has 100,000 or so clones, roughly 80% seen once; the top ten hold less than 20%. The TCR comes from an elderly woman with acute or convalescent COVID-19. Specimen: peripheral blood. The gene calls are TRBV2 and TRBJ2-7; the match to TRBD2 covers 14 bases. As DNA, the CDR3 is TGTGCCAGCAGGGGGACTAGCGGGAGCAAAGCCGAGCAGTACTTC. Residues: CASRGTSGSKAEQYF.